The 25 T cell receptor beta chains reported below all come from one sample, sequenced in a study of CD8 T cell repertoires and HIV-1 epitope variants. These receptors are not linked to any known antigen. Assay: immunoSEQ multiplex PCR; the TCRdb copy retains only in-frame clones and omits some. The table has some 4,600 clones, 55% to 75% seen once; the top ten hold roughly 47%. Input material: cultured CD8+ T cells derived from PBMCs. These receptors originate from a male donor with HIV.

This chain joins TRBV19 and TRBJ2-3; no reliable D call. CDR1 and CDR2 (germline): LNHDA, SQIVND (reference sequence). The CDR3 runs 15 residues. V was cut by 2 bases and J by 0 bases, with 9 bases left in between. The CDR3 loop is CASSIYGPSTDTQYF. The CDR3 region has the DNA TGTGCCAGTAGTATATACGGGCCCAGCACAGATACGCAGTATTTT. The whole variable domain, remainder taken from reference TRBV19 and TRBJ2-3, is DGGITQSPKYLFRKEGQNVTLSCEQNLNHDAMYWYRQDPGQGLRLIYYSQIVNDFQKGDIAEGYSVSREKKESFPLTVTSAQKNPTAFYLCASSIYGPSTDTQYFGPGTRLTVL.

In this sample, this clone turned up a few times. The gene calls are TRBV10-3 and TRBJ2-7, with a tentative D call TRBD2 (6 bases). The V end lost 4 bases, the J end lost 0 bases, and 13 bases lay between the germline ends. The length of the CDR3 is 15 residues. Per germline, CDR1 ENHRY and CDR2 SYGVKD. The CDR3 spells CAISAGTESSYEQYF. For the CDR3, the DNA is TGTGCCATCAGTGCCGGGACTGAGAGCTCCTACGAGCAGTACTTC.

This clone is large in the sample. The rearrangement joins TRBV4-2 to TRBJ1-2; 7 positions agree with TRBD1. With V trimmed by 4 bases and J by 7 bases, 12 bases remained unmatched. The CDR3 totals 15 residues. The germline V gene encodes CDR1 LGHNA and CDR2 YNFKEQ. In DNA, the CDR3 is TGTGCCAGCAGCCTAGGGGACAGCGGGAGGGGTGGCTACACCTTC. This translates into CASSLGDSGRGGYTF.

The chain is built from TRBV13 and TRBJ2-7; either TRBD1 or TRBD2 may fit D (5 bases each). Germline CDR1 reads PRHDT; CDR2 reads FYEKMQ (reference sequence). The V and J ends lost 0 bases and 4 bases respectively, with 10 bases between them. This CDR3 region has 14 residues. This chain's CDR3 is CASSLGGDTYEQYF. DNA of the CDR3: TGTGCCAGCAGCTTAGGGGGGGATACTTACGAGCAGTACTTC.

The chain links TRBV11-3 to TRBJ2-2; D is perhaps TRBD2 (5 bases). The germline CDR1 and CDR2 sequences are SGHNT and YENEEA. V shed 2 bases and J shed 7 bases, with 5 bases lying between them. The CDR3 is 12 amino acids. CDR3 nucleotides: TGTGCCAGCAGCTTACGGGGCGGGGAGCTGTTTTTT. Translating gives CASSLRGGELFF.

CDR3 loop: CASSYSIPNPGEAFF. CDR3 nucleotide sequence: TGTGCCAGCAGTTACTCCATCCCAAACCCGGGTGAAGCTTTCTTT. V and J are TRBV6-5 and TRBJ1-1; D gene ambiguous. Trimming pared 0 bases from V and 7 bases from J, leaving 15 bases between. This CDR3 comprises 15 residues. CDR1 and CDR2 (germline): MNHEY, SVGAGI.

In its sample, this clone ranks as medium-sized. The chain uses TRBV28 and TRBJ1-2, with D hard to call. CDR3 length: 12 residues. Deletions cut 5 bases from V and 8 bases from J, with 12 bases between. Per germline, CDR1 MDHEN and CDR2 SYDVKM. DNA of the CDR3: TGTGCCAGCAGTCTGGATCGCTGGGGCTACACCTTC. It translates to CASSLDRWGYTF.

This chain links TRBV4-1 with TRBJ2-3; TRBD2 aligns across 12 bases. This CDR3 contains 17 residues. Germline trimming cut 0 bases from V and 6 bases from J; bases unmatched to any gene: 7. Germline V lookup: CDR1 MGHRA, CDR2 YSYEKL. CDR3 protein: CASSQEASGGAGDTQYF. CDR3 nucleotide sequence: TGCGCCAGCAGCCAAGAGGCTAGCGGGGGGGCCGGCGATACGCAGTATTTT.

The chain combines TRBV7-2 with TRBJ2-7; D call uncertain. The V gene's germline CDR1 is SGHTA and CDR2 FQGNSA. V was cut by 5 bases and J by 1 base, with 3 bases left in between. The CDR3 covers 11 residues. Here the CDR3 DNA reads TGTGCCAGCAGCGCTTCCTACGAGCAGTACTTC. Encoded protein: CASSASYEQYF. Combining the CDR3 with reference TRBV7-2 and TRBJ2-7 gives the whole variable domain GAGVSQSPSNKVTEKGKDVELRCDPISGHTALYWYRQSLGQGLEFLIYFQGNSAPDKSGLPSDRFSAERTGGSVSTLTIQRTQQEDSAVYLCASSASYEQYFGPGTRLTVT.

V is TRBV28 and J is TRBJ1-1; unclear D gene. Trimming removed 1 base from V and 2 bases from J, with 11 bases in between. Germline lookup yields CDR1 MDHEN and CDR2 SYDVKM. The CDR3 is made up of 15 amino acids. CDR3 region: CASSLLRGTNTEAFF. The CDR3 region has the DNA TGTGCCAGCAGTTTATTGCGGGGAACAAACACTGAAGCTTTCTTT. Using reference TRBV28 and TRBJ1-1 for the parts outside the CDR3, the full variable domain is DVKVTQSSRYLVKRTGEKVFLECVQDMDHENMFWYRQDPGLGLRLIYFSYDVKMKEKGDIPEGYSVSREKKERFSLILESASTNQTSMYLCASSLLRGTNTEAFFGQGTRLTVV.

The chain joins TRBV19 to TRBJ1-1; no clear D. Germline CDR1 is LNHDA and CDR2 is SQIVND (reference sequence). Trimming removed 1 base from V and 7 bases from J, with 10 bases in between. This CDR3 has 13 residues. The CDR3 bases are TGTGCCAGTAGTATAGTAGCTAACGGTGAAGCTTTCTTT. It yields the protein CASSIVANGEAFF.

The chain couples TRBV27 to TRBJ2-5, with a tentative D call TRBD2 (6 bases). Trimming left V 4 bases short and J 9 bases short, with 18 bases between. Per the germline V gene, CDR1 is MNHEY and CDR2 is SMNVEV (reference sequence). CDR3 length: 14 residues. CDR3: CASSSAEGSRAQYF. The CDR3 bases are TGTGCCAGCAGTTCCGCGGAGGGGTCCAGGGCCCAGTACTTC.

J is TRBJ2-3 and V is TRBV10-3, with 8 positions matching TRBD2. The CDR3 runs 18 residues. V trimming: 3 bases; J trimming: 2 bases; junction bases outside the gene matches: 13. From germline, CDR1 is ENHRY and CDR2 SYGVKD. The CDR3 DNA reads TGTGCCATCAGTGAAGGGCCGAGGGCGACTAGCGCCACAGATACGCAGTATTTT. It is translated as CAISEGPRATSATDTQYF.

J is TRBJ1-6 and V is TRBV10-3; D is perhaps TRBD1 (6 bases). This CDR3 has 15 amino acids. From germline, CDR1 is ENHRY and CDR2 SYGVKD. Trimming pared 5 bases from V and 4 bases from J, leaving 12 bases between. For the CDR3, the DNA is TGTGCCATCAGTCCCAAGGGGGAATATAATTCACCCCTCCACTTT. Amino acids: CAISPKGEYNSPLHF.

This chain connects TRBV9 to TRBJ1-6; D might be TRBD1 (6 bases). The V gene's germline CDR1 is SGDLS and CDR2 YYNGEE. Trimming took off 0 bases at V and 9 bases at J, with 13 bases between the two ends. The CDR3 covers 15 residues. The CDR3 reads CASSVDGTISSPLHF. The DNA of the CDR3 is TGTGCCAGCAGCGTAGATGGGACAATTAGTTCACCCCTCCACTTT.

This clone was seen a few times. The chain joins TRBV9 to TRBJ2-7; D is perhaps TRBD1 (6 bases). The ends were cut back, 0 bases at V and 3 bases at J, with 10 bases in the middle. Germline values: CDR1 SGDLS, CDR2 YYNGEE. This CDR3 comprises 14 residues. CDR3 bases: TGTGCCAGCAGCGTAGGAACAGGGCTCTACGAGCAGTACTTC. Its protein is CASSVGTGLYEQYF.

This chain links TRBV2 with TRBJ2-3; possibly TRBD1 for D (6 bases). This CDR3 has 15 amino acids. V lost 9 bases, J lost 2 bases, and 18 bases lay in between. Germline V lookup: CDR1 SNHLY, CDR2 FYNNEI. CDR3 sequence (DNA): TGTGCCAGGTCCGAGGGGGTCCAAAACACAGATACGCAGTATTTT. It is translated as CARSEGVQNTDTQYF.

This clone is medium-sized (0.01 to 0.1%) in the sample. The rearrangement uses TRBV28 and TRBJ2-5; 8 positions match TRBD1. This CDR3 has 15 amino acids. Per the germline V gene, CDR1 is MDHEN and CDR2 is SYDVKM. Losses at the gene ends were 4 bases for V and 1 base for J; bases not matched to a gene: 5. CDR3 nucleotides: TGTGCCAGCAGTTCCCCGGACAGGGCCCAAGAGACCCAGTACTTC. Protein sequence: CASSSPDRAQETQYF.

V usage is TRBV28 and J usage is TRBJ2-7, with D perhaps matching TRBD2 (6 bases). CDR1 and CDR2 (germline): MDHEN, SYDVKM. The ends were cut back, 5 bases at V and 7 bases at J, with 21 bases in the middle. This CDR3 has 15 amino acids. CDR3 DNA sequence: TGTGCCAGCAGTATCATAGCGGATTCGACTAAGGAGCAGTACTTC. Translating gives CASSIIADSTKEQYF.

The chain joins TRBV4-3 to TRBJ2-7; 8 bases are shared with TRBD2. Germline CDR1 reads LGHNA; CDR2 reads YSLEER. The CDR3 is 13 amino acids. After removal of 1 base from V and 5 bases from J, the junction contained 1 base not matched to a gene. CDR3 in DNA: TGCGCCAGCAGCCAAGGGACTAGCAACGAGCAGTACTTC. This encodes CASSQGTSNEQYF.

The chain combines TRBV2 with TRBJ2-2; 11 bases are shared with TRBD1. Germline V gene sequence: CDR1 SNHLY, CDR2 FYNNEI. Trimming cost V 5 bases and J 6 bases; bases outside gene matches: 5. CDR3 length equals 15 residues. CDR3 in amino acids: CASSRDRGGSGELFF. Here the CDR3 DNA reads TGTGCCAGCAGTCGGGACAGGGGGGGATCCGGGGAGCTGTTTTTT.

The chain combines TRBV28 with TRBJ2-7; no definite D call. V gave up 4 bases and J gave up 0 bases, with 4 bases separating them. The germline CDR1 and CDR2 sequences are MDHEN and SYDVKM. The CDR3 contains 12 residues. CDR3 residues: CASSSDSYEQYF. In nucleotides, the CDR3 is TGTGCCAGCAGTTCAGACTCCTACGAGCAGTACTTC.

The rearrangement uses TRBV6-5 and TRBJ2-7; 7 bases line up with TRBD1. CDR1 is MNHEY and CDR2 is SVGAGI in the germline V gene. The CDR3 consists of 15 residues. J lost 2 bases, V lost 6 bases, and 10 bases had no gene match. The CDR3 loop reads CASSLTGSFTYEQYF. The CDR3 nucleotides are TGTGCCAGCAGCCTGACAGGGTCATTTACCTACGAGCAGTACTTC.

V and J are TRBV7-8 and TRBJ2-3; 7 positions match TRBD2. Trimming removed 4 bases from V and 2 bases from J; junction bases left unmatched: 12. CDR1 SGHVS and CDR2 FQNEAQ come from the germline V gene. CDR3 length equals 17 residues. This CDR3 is CASSYAFGGDLTDTQYF. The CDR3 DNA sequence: TGTGCCAGCAGCTACGCCTTTGGGGGGGACCTCACAGATACGCAGTATTTT.

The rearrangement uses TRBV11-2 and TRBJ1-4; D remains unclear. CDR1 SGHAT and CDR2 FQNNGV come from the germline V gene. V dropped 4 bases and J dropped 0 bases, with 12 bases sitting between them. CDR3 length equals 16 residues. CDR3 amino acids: CASSSTDGATNEKLFF. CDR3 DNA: TGTGCCAGCAGCTCAACGGACGGAGCAACTAATGAAAAACTGTTTTTT.